The sequence of this TCR beta chain was determined in a study of response to subunit inactivated influenza vaccine. CDR1 and CDR2 from the germline V gene are DFQATT and SNEGSKA (reference sequence). V was clipped by 3 bases and J by 0 bases, with 9 bases between them. The CDR3 length is 13 residues. Comments on this clonotype: Its antigen is still unknown.

Study findings and constraints: Authors suggested seasonal influenza vaccinations each recruit few new T cells.

TCRdb re-called the RT-PCR reads with MiXCR, one entry per CDR3 protein. This table holds about 800,000 distinct CDR3 sequences, around 20% found once. The chain links TRBV20-1 to TRBJ2-7; perhaps TRBD1 as D (6 bases). The sequence was collected from a man aged 50-60 years who received an inactivated influenza vaccine. The material sequenced was PBMCs from blood, taken 4 to 6 days after vaccination. CDR3 region: CSASPDSSYEQYF. In nucleotides, the CDR3 is TGCAGTGCTAGCCCGGACAGCTCCTACGAGCAGTACTTC.